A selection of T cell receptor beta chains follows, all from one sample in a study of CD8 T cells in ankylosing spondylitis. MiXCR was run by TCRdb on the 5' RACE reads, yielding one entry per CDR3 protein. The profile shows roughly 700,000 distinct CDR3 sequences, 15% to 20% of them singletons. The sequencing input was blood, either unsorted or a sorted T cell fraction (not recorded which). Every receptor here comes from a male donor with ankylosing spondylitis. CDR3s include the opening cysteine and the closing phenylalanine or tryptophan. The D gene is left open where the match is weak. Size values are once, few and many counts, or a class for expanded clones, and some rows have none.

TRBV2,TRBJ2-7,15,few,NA,CASSEIRGGNYEQYF,TGTGCCAGCAGTGAAATCAGGGGCGGAAACTACGAGCAGTACTTC
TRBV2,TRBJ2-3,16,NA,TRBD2,CASSESASGSGDTQYF,TGTGCCAGCAGTGAATCGGCTAGCGGGAGTGGCGATACGCAGTATTTT
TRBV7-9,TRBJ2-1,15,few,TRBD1,CASSFDRGRWNEQFF,TGTGCCAGCAGCTTCGACAGGGGGCGGTGGAATGAGCAGTTCTTC
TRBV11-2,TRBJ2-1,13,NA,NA,CASSLRESNEQFF,TGTGCCAGCAGCTTAAGAGAGAGCAATGAGCAGTTCTTC
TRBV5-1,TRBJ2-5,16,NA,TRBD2,CASSPTSGGAQETQYF,TGCGCCAGCAGCCCCACTAGCGGGGGGGCCCAAGAGACCCAGTACTTC
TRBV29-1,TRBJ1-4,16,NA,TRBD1,CSVAIGSGQGGEKLFF,TGCAGCGTTGCTATAGGAAGTGGACAGGGGGGCGAAAAACTGTTTTTT
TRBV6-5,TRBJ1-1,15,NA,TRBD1,CASSYGGTGRTEAFF,TGTGCCAGCAGTTACGGGGGGACAGGTCGTACTGAAGCTTTCTTT
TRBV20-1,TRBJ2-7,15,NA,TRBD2,CSAREAGGRPYEQYF,TGCAGTGCTAGAGAAGCGGGGGGGAGGCCCTACGAGCAGTACTTC
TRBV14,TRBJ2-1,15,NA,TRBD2,CASRFLAGPLNEQFF,TGTGCCAGCAGATTCCTAGCGGGTCCCCTCAATGAGCAGTTCTTC
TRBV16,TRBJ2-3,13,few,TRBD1,CASSQQQGDTQYF,TGTGCCAGCAGCCAACAACAGGGGGATACGCAGTATTTT
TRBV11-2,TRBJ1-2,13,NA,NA,CASSLERFHGYTF,TGTGCCAGCAGCTTAGAAAGGTTCCATGGCTACACCTTC
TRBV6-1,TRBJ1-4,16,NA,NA,CASSRWMAADNEKLFF,TGTGCCAGCAGTCGGTGGATGGCAGCAGATAATGAAAAACTGTTTTTT
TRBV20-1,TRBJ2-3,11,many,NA,CSASSTDTQYF,TGCAGTGCGTCTAGCACAGATACGCAGTATTTT
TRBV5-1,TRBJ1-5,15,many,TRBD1,CASSLEQGVGQPQHF,TGCGCCAGCAGCTTGGAGCAGGGGGTAGGCCAGCCCCAGCATTTT
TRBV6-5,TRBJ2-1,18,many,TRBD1,CASSYSLGQGQPYNEQFF,TGTGCCAGCAGTTACTCCTTGGGACAGGGCCAACCCTACAATGAGCAGTTCTTC
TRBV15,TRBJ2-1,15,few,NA,CATSRDAGNYNEQFF,TGTGCCACCAGCAGAGACGCGGGAAACTACAATGAGCAGTTCTTC
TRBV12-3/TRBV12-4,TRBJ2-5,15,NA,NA,CASSFDSDFQETQYF,TGTGCCAGCAGTTTCGACAGCGATTTCCAAGAGACCCAGTACTTC
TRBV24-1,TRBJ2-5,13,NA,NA,CATSDYLQETQYF,TGTGCCACCAGTGATTATCTACAAGAGACCCAGTACTTC
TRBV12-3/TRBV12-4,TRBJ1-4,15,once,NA,CASSLGGVTNEKLFF,TGTGCCAGCAGTCTCGGGGGAGTGACTAATGAAAAACTGTTTTTT
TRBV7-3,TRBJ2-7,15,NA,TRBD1,CASSLYPGTGYEQYF,TGTGCCAGCAGCTTATACCCCGGGACAGGCTACGAGCAGTACTTC
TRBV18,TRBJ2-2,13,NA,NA,CASSSESTGELFF,TGTGCCAGCTCATCCGAGAGCACCGGGGAGCTGTTTTTT
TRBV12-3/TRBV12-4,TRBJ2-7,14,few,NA,CASSLVWGLYEQYF,TGTGCCAGCAGTTTAGTATGGGGTCTCTACGAGCAGTACTTC
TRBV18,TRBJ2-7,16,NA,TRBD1,CASSPGTGGLGYEQYF,TGTGCCAGCTCACCCGGGACAGGCGGGCTGGGTTACGAGCAGTACTTC
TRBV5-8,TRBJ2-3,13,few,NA,CASAPAPVIAQYF,TGTGCCAGCGCGCCGGCCCCGGTGATTGCGCAGTATTTT
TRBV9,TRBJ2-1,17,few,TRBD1,CASSAYDRASSYNEQFF,TGTGCCAGCAGCGCCTACGACAGGGCATCCTCCTACAATGAGCAGTTCTTC